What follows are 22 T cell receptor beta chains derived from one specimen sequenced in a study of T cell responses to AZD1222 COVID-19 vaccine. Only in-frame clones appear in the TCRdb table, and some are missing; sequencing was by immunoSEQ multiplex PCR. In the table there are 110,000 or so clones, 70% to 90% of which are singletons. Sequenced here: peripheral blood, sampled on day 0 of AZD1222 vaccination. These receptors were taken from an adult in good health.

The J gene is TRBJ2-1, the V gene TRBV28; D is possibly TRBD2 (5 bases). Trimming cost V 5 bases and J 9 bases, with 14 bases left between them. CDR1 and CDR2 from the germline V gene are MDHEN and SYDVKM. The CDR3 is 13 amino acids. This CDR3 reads CASSLGVPSEQFF. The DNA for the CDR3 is TGTGCCAGCAGTCTCGGGGTCCCCAGTGAGCAGTTCTTC.

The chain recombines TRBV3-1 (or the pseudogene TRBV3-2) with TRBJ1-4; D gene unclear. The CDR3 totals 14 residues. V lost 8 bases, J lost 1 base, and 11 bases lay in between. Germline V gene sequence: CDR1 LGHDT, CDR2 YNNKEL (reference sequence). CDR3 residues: CASARGGTNEKLFF. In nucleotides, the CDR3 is TGTGCCAGCGCGCGGGGAGGAACTAATGAAAAACTGTTTTTT.

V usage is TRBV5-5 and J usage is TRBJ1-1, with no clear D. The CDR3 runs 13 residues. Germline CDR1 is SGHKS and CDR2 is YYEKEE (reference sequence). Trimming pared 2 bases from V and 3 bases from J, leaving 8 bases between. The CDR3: CASSFGIYTEAFF. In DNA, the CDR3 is TGTGCCAGCAGCTTCGGGATTTACACTGAAGCTTTCTTT.

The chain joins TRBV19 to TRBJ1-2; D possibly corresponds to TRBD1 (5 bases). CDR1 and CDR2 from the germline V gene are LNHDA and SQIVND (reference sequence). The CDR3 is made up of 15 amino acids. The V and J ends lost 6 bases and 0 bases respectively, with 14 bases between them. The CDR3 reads CASRAGEYPNYGYTF. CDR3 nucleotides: TGTGCCAGTAGGGCGGGGGAATATCCTAACTATGGCTACACCTTC.

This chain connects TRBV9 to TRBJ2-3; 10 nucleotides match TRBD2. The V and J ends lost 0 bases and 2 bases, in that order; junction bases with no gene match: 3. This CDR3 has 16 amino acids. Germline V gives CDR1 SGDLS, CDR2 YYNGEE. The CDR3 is CASSVETSGTTDTQYF. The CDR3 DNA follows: TGTGCCAGCAGCGTAGAAACTAGCGGGACCACAGATACGCAGTATTTT.

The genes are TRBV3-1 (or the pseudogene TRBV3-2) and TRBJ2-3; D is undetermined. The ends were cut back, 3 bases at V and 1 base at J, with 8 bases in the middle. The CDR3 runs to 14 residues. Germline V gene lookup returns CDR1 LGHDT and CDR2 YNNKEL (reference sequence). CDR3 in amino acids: CASSQMRGTDTQYF. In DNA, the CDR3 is TGTGCCAGCAGCCAGATGAGAGGCACAGATACGCAGTATTTT.

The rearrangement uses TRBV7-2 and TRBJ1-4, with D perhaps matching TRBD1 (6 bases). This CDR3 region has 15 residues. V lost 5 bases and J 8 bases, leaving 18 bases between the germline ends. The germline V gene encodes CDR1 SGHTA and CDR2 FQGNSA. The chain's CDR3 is CASSRTRGGSEKLFF. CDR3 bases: TGTGCCAGCAGCAGAACGCGCGGGGGCTCCGAAAAACTGTTTTTT. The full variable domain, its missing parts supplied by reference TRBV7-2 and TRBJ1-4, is GAGVSQSPSNKVTEKGKDVELRCDPISGHTALYWYRQSLGQGLEFLIYFQGNSAPDKSGLPSDRFSAERTGGSVSTLTIQRTQQEDSAVYLCASSRTRGGSEKLFFGSGTQLSVL.

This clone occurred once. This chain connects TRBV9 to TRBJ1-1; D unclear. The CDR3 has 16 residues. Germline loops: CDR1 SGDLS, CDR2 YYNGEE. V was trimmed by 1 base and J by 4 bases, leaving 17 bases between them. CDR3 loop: CASSVSPNLVGTEAFF. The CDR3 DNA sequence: TGTGCCAGCAGCGTATCCCCTAACCTAGTTGGCACTGAAGCTTTCTTT.

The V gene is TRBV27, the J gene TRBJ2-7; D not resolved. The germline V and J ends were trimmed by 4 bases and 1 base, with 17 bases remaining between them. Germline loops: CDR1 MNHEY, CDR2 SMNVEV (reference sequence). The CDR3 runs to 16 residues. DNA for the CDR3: TGTGCCAGCAGTTCCCCGCAACGTTTGGGGTCCTACGAGCAGTACGTC. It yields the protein CASSSPQRLGSYEQYV.

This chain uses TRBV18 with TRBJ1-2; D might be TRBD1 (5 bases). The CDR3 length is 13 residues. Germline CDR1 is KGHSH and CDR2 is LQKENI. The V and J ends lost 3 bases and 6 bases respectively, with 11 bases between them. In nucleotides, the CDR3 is TGTGCCAGCTCACCCCGGCGGGACGATGGCTACACCTTC. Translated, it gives CASSPRRDDGYTF.

As DNA, the CDR3 is TGTGCCTGGAGAGTTTGGGCGCAGGTGAACTATGGCTACACCTTC. Its protein is CAWRVWAQVNYGYTF. This chain links TRBV30 with TRBJ1-2; D ambiguous. The germline V gene has CDR1 GTSNPN and CDR2 SVGIG (reference sequence). V was clipped by 3 bases and J by 2 bases, with 16 bases between them. CDR3 size: 15 residues.

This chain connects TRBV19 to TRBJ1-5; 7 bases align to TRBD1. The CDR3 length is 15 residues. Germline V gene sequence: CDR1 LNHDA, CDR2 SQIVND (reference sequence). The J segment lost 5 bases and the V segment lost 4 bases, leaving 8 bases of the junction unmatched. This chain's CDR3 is CASSRRQGGDQPQHF. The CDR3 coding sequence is TGTGCCAGTAGTAGAAGACAGGGAGGCGATCAGCCCCAGCATTTT.

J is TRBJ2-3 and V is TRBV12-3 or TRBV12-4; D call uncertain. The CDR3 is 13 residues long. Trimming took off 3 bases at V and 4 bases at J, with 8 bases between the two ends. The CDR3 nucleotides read TGTGCCAGCAGTTTCCTGGGTTCAGATACGCAGTATTTT. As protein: CASSFLGSDTQYF.

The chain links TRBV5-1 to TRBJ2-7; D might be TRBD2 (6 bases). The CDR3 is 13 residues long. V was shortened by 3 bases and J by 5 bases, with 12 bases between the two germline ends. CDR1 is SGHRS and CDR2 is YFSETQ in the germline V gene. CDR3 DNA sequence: TGCGCCAGCAGCTCCCCGGGGAGGAACGAGCAGTACTTC. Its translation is CASSSPGRNEQYF.

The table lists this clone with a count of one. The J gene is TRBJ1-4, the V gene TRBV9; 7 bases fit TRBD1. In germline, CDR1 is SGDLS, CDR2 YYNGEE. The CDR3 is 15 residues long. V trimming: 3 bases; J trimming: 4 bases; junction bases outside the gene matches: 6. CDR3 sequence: CASSDGTAINEKLFF. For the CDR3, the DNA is TGTGCCAGCAGCGACGGGACAGCGATTAATGAAAAACTGTTTTTT.

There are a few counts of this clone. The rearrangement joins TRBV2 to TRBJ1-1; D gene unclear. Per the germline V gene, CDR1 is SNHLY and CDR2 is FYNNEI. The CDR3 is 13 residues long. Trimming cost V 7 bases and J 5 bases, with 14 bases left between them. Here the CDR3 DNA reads TGTGCCAGCACTCGAGGGCGGTGGACTGAAGCTTTCTTT. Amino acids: CASTRGRWTEAFF.

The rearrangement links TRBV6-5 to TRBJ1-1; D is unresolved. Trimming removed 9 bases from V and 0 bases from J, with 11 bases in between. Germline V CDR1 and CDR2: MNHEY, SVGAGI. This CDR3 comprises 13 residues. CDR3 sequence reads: CASDRMMNTEAFF. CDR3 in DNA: TGTGCCAGTGATCGGATGATGAACACTGAAGCTTTCTTT.

CDR3 region: CSVVGGPTSGANVLTF. The CDR3 bases are TGCAGCGTTGTGGGTGGGCCTACCTCTGGGGCCAACGTCCTGACTTTC. V and J are TRBV29-1 and TRBJ2-6; D call uncertain. Germline V CDR1 and CDR2: SQVTM, ANQGSEA. Trimming took off 4 bases at V and 0 bases at J, with 13 bases between the two ends. This CDR3 has 16 amino acids.

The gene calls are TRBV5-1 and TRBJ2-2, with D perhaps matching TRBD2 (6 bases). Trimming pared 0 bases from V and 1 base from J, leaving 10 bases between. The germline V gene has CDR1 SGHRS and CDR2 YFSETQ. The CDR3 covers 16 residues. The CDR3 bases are TGCGCCAGCAGCTTGGATGATAGCGGGAACACCGGGGAGCTGTTTTTT. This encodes CASSLDDSGNTGELFF.

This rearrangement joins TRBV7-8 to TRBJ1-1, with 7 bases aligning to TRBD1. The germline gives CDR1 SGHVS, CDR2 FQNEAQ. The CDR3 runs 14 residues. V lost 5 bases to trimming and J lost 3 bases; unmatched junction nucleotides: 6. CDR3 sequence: CASSPQGLDTEAFF. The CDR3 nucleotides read TGTGCCAGCAGCCCACAGGGGTTGGACACTGAAGCTTTCTTT.

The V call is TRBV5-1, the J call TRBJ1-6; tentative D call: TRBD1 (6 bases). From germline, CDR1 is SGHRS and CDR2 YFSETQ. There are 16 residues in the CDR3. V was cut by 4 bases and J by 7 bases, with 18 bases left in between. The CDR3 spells CASSSRLRDNNSPLHF. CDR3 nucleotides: TGCGCCAGCAGCAGCCGTCTCCGGGACAACAATTCACCCCTCCACTTT.

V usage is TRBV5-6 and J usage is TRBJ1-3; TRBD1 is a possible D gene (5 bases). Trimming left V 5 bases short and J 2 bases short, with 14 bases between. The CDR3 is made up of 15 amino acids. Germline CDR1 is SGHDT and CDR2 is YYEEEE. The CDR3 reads CASSPLGGTGNTIYF. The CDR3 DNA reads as TGTGCCAGCAGTCCCTTGGGGGGTACTGGAAACACCATATATTTT. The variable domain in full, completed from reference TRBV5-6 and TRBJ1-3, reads DAGVTQSPTHLIKTRGQQVTLRCSPKSGHDTVSWYQQALGQGPQFIFQYYEEEERQRGNFPDRFSGHQFPNYSSELNVNALLLGDSALYLCASSPLGGTGNTIYFGEGSWLTVV.